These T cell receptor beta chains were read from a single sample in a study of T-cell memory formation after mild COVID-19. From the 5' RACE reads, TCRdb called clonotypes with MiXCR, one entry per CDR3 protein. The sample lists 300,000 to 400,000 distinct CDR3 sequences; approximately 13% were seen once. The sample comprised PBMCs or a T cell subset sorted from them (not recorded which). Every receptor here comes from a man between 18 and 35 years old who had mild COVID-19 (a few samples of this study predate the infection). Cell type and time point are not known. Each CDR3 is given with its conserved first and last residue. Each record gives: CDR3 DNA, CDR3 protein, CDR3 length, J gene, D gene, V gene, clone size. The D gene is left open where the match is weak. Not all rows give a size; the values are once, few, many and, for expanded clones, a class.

TGTGCCAGGAGCGACGAGCAGTACTTC	CARSDEQYF	9	TRBJ2-7	NA	TRBV6-4	NA
TGCAGTGCTCGGGGCTTTACGGGGGACACTGAAGCTTTCTTT	CSARGFTGDTEAFF	14	TRBJ1-1	NA	TRBV20-1	few
TGCGCCAGCAGCTCGGGGGGCCCCCCCTACAATGAGCAGTTCTTC	CASSSGGPPYNEQFF	15	TRBJ2-1	NA	TRBV5-1	few
TGTGCCAGCAGTGCGCCATCCGGGCTATGGAAAGCTTTCTTT	CASSAPSGLWKAFF	14	TRBJ1-1	NA	TRBV12-3/TRBV12-4	many
TGTGCCAGCAGCTGGGAGGGGGGGTACAATGAGCAGTTCTTC	CASSWEGGYNEQFF	14	TRBJ2-1	NA	TRBV7-3	NA
TGCAGGCCTAGCGGGGGCGACCAAGAGACCCAGTACTTC	CRPSGGDQETQYF	13	TRBJ2-5	TRBD2	TRBV20-1	NA
TGTGCCAGCAGGGGGACTCCGGAGGAGACCCAGTACTTC	CASRGTPEETQYF	13	TRBJ2-5	NA	TRBV2	few
TGCGCCAGCAGGACAGAGAACACTGAAGCTTTCTTT	CASRTENTEAFF	12	TRBJ1-1	NA	TRBV10-2	few
TGTGCCACCAGTGATTTCCTTGGCTACACCTTC	CATSDFLGYTF	11	TRBJ1-2	NA	TRBV24-1	few
TGTGCCAGCAGGAAAGGGGTCCAAAACACCATATATTTT	CASRKGVQNTIYF	13	TRBJ1-3	NA	TRBV12-3/TRBV12-4	few
TGCGCCAGCAGTGAGCACAATCAGCCCCAGCATTTT	CASSEHNQPQHF	12	TRBJ1-5	NA	TRBV10-1	NA
TGTGCCAGCAGCTTACTAGCGGAGGCCTACGAGCAGTACTTC	CASSLLAEAYEQYF	14	TRBJ2-7	TRBD2	TRBV7-2	NA
TGCAGCGTTAGGACAGGGGGCAGGACAGATACGCAGTATTTT	CSVRTGGRTDTQYF	14	TRBJ2-3	TRBD1	TRBV29-1	few
TGTGCCAGCAGAGACGGACGGGGGGAAGAGACCCAGTACTTC	CASRDGRGEETQYF	14	TRBJ2-5	TRBD2	TRBV12-3/TRBV12-4	NA
TGTGCCAGCAGGTCCTTAAGGTTCCATAGCAATCAGCCCCAGCATTTT	CASRSLRFHSNQPQHF	16	TRBJ1-5	NA	TRBV21-1	NA
TGTGCCAGCAGCTCTAAGGACAGCCATCAGCCCCAGCATTTT	CASSSKDSHQPQHF	14	TRBJ1-5	NA	TRBV5-4	few
TGTGCCAGCAGCCTAAACACCGACGAGCAGTACTTC	CASSLNTDEQYF	12	TRBJ2-7	NA	TRBV11-2	NA
TGTGCCAGCAGTTACTGGGGGGAGCATGGCTACACCTTC	CASSYWGEHGYTF	13	TRBJ1-2	NA	TRBV6-5	NA
TGTGCCAGCACCCCTTGGACAGGGGCGGTAGATACGCAGTATTTT	CASTPWTGAVDTQYF	15	TRBJ2-3	TRBD1	TRBV6-2/TRBV6-3	few
TGTGCCAGCAGCTTAAGCAACAAATTCTCTGGAAACACCATATATTTT	CASSLSNKFSGNTIYF	16	TRBJ1-3	NA	TRBV7-3	NA
TGTGCCAGCAGTTGGGGGGCAGGGGGCGCCTACACCTTC	CASSWGAGGAYTF	13	TRBJ1-2	TRBD1	TRBV6-6	many
TGCAGTGCTACAGGGGGGGATTGGCGCCCTGGGGCCAACGTCCTGACTTTC	CSATGGDWRPGANVLTF	17	TRBJ2-6	NA	TRBV20-1	NA
TGTGCCAGCCTCGGTCGTGTGGCAGACACAGATACGCAGTATTTT	CASLGRVADTDTQYF	15	TRBJ2-3	NA	TRBV12-3/TRBV12-4	NA
TGTGCCAGCAGCCAAGCGCGGGTAGCAAGGGAGACCCAGTACTTC	CASSQARVARETQYF	15	TRBJ2-5	NA	TRBV4-2	NA
TGTGCCAGCAGTTTAGAGGGGATCGGGTCCCAGTACTTC	CASSLEGIGSQYF	13	TRBJ2-5	NA	TRBV12-3/TRBV12-4	NA
TGTGCCAGCAGCCTAGGACAGTATGGCTACACCTTC	CASSLGQYGYTF	12	TRBJ1-2	NA	TRBV28	few
TGCGCCAGCAGCCAAGAAACGAATCCTAGCACAGATACGCAGTATTTT	CASSQETNPSTDTQYF	16	TRBJ2-3	NA	TRBV4-1	many
TGTGCCAGCAGACCAATGGGGCTCCAAGGCCAGCCCCAGCATTTT	CASRPMGLQGQPQHF	15	TRBJ1-5	NA	TRBV12-3/TRBV12-4	many
TGTGCCAGCAGTCAGCGGGACAGGCGGATGTGGACCCAGTACTTC	CASSQRDRRMWTQYF	15	TRBJ2-5	NA	TRBV6-5	NA
TGTGCCAGCAGCGCGGGCCCAAGCGCTAACTATGGCTACACCTTC	CASSAGPSANYGYTF	15	TRBJ1-2	NA	TRBV9	few
TGTGCCAGCAGCCAGGGGGCAATTTCCTACGAGCAGTACTTC	CASSQGAISYEQYF	14	TRBJ2-7	TRBD1	TRBV27	NA
TGCGCCAGCAGCTTGGGGGCAGGGAGGGCGGATACGCAGTATTTT	CASSLGAGRADTQYF	15	TRBJ2-3	TRBD2	TRBV5-1	few
TGTGCCAGCAGCCATAAGGGGGGCATGGAGTTCTTC	CASSHKGGMEFF	12	TRBJ2-1	NA	TRBV3-1	NA
TGTGCCAGCAGTTTAACGCAGGGGGCTAACTATGGCTACACCTTC	CASSLTQGANYGYTF	15	TRBJ1-2	TRBD1	TRBV27	NA
TGTGCCAGCAGCTTATTTGGGGTAGGGAGTGGTGAAGCTTTCTTT	CASSLFGVGSGEAFF	15	TRBJ1-1	NA	TRBV7-9	many
TGTGCCAGCAGTTTAGAGCAGGGATCAGATACGCAGTATTTT	CASSLEQGSDTQYF	14	TRBJ2-3	NA	TRBV28	NA